The present TCR beta chain was sequenced within a study of blood T cell repertoires in COVID-19. Study-level information: Samples taken during acute and convalescent COVID-19 were collected in the United States, Italy and Spain. T cells, B-cell-depleted T cells, or PBMCs provided the cDNA or gDNA that served as material.

Germline V gene data show CDR1 as MDHEN and CDR2 as SYDVKM. The V end was cut by 7 bases, the J end by 1 base, with 8 bases between. This CDR3 is 13 amino acids long. Study processing details: Amplification from reference gene primers served as the basis for estimated nucleated cell counts. Data came from immunoSEQ multiplex PCR; TCRdb stores just in-frame clones and leaves some out. The V and J calls and the clone size are those of that table, but D and trimming were determined from the DNA. Among approximately 170,000 clones listed, about 88% were seen once. The sequenced material came from peripheral blood. The clonotype originates from a man younger than 30 who had recovered from COVID-19. This sequence joins TRBV28 and TRBJ1-5; the D gene is possibly TRBD1 (5 bases). The CDR3 reads CASKEGSNQPQHF. The DNA for the CDR3 is TGTGCCAGCAAGGAGGGGAGCAATCAGCCCCAGCATTTT.